The 7 T cell receptor beta chains given below trace back to one sample, sequenced in a study of OX40 agonist ivuxolimab in advanced cancers. Repertoires were generated with immunoSEQ multiplex PCR, while TCRdb's copy carries only in-frame clones and drops some. The sample has 100,000 to 130,000 clones; less than 95% are singletons. The sequences come from CD4+ or CD8+ T cells sorted from blood, collected in a trial of the OX40 agonist ivuxolimab. The source of these receptors is an adult with an advanced solid tumor such as melanoma, head and neck, liver or kidney cancer.

This rearrangement joins TRBV5-4 to TRBJ2-5; 9 bases map to TRBD1. The V segment lost 2 bases and the J segment 4 bases; nucleotides outside the gene matches: 6. The CDR3 is 15 residues long. Germline-derived CDR1 and CDR2 are SGHNT and YYREEE (reference sequence). The CDR3 DNA reads TGTGCCAGCAGCTTACCTACAGGGGGCGTAGAGACCCAGTACTTC. It codes for CASSLPTGGVETQYF.

The chain uses TRBV5-5 and TRBJ2-1; TRBD2 might be the D (6 bases). Per the germline V gene, CDR1 is SGHKS and CDR2 is YYEKEE (reference sequence). CDR3 length equals 16 residues. The V gene lost 4 bases and the J gene lost 7 bases, with 21 bases spanning the gap. The DNA for the CDR3 is TGTGCCAGCAGCCAGCGACAAAGGGCGGGGATGAATGAGCAGTTCTTC. This encodes CASSQRQRAGMNEQFF.

The chain combines TRBV11-1 with TRBJ2-5; tentative D call: TRBD1 (7 bases). This CDR3 is built from 16 residues. V lost 0 bases and J 5 bases, leaving 16 bases between the germline ends. CDR1 SGHAT and CDR2 FQDESV come from the germline V gene (reference sequence). CDR3 in DNA: TGTGCCAGCAGCTTAGCTCCGACAGGGACTGTCGAGACCCAGTACTTC. Translated, it gives CASSLAPTGTVETQYF.

The chain combines TRBV18 with TRBJ1-2; D gene unclear. Germline CDR1 and CDR2: KGHSH and LQKENI. Trimming pared 3 bases from V and 1 base from J, leaving 15 bases between. CDR3 length: 16 amino acids. CDR3 amino acids: CASSPVRREDNYGYTF. CDR3 in DNA: TGTGCCAGCTCACCTGTAAGAAGGGAAGATAACTATGGCTACACCTTC.

This clone was seen only a few times. The chain combines TRBV18 with TRBJ1-2; D gene unclear. CDR1 and CDR2 from the germline V gene are KGHSH and LQKENI. V was clipped by 0 bases and J by 8 bases, with 10 bases between them. The CDR3 runs 13 residues. This chain's CDR3 is CASSPPGVWGYTF. The CDR3 DNA sequence: TGTGCCAGCTCACCACCCGGGGTGTGGGGCTACACCTTC.

The DNA of the CDR3 is TGTGCCAGCAGCTTCGGGGAAAACTATGGCTACACCTTC. Its translation is CASSFGENYGYTF. The genes are TRBV7-3 and TRBJ1-2; no clear D. This CDR3 contains 13 residues. Germline lookup yields CDR1 SGHTA and CDR2 FQGTGA. V was trimmed by 3 bases and J by 2 bases, leaving 7 bases between them. The whole variable domain, remainder taken from reference TRBV7-3 and TRBJ1-2, is GAGVSQTPSNKVTEKGKYVELRCDPISGHTALYWYRQSLGQGPEFLIYFQGTGAADDSGLPNDRFFAVRPEGSVSTLKIQRTERGDSAVYLCASSFGENYGYTFGSGTRLTVV.

This clone was recorded once. Other nucleotide sequences in the sample specify the same CDR3. This sequence joins TRBV10-1 and TRBJ1-6; D gene unclear. This CDR3 contains 14 residues. Germline V gives CDR1 WNHNN, CDR2 SYGVQD (reference sequence). V was cut by 2 bases and J by 7 bases, with 9 bases left in between. CDR3 protein: CASSEGLLNSPLHF. The CDR3 region has the DNA TGCGCCAGCAGTGAGGGTCTTCTAAATTCACCCCTCCACTTT.